The 31 T cell receptor beta chains below were found in one sample sequenced in a study of T cells in Graves' hyperthyroidism and ophthalmopathy. What was amplified from RNA transcripts were TCR beta CDR3 regions. HTBI primers were the set used in a first-round RT-PCR of the TCR CDR3. TCRdb re-analysed the multiplex PCR reads in MiXCR, keeping a single row per CDR3 protein. This sample has 650,000 to 850,000 distinct CDR3 sequences; around a sixth occur once, and the top ten carry 15% to 20%. Sequences were obtained from blood. The receptors shown here come from a woman aged 50 to 60 with Graves' hyperthyroidism that later progressed to Graves' ophthalmopathy.

This clonotype has only a few counts. The rearrangement joins TRBV12-3 or TRBV12-4 to TRBJ2-5; D possibly corresponds to TRBD1 (6 bases). V shed 3 bases and J shed 5 bases, with 16 bases lying between them. The CDR3 has 15 residues. CDR3 protein: CASSFGQGRGETQYF. In DNA, the CDR3 is TGTGCCAGCAGTTTCGGGCAGGGGAGAGGGGAGACCCAGTACTTC.

The DNA for the CDR3 is TGTGCCAGCAGCCAAGACTGGCGGATCCCCCTCCACTTT. Residues: CASSQDWRIPLHF. The chain links TRBV3-1 to TRBJ1-6; no clear D. The CDR3 covers 13 residues. The germline V gene has CDR1 LGHDT and CDR2 YNNKEL (reference sequence). V lost 0 bases to trimming and J lost 13 bases, with 10 bases between them.

This clonotype was seen repeatedly, ten times or more. This sequence joins TRBV12-3 or TRBV12-4 and TRBJ1-5; 7 bases match TRBD1. The CDR3 extends over 13 amino acids. Trimming at V came to 5 bases and at J to 9 bases, leaving 7 bases not matched to a gene. CDR3 sequence: CASSLQGERPQHF. The CDR3, as DNA: TGTGCCAGCAGTCTTCAGGGGGAGCGGCCCCAGCATTTT.

This clonotype was seen ten or more times. The CDR3 region has the DNA TGTGCCAGCTCCCGGACAGAGCCCTACGAGCAGTACTTC. This gives the protein CASSRTEPYEQYF. The rearrangement links TRBV18 to TRBJ2-7, with a tentative D call TRBD1 (6 bases). Trimming left V 6 bases short and J 2 bases short, with 11 bases between. The CDR3 sequence is 13 residues long. Germline CDR1 and CDR2: KGHSH and LQKENI.

The chain has TRBV4-2 and TRBJ1-3; D might be TRBD1 (5 bases). The CDR3 spans 16 residues. Germline CDR1 reads LGHNA; CDR2 reads YNFKEQ. Trimming took off 4 bases at V and 4 bases at J, with 17 bases between the two ends. CDR3 loop: CASSRKMGGDGNTIYF. DNA for the CDR3: TGTGCCAGCAGCCGGAAAATGGGGGGGGACGGAAACACCATATATTTT.

This clonotype came up a few times. This rearrangement joins TRBV30 to TRBJ2-3, with 9 bases that match TRBD2. Germline assignment: CDR1 GTSNPN and CDR2 SVGIG (reference sequence). With V trimmed by 3 bases and J by 4 bases, 8 bases remained unmatched. This CDR3 has 15 residues. CDR3 sequence (DNA): TGTGCCTGGAGATCGCTAGCGGGGAGGTCAGATACGCAGTATTTT. It translates to CAWRSLAGRSDTQYF.

This clonotype was observed at least ten times. This sequence joins TRBV5-1 and TRBJ1-1, with TRBD1 identical over 7 bases. V shed 4 bases and J 1 base; nucleotides not matched to a gene: 7. This CDR3 comprises 15 residues. In germline, CDR1 is SGHRS, CDR2 YFSETQ. Written as DNA, the CDR3 is TGCGCCAGCAGCAATTCCGGGACAGCGAACACTGAAGCTTTCTTT. The encoded protein is CASSNSGTANTEAFF.

The table lists this clonotype with a few counts. The chain couples TRBV7-9 to TRBJ1-4; maybe TRBD1 (6 bases). Germline lookup yields CDR1 SEHNR and CDR2 FQNEAQ (reference sequence). V was clipped by 8 bases and J by 8 bases, with 12 bases between them. The CDR3 has 12 residues. CDR3 nucleotide sequence: TGTGCCAGCGAGTCGCAGGGGGAAAAACTGTTTTTT. This codes for CASESQGEKLFF. Complete variable domain (other parts from reference TRBV7-9 and TRBJ1-4): DTGVSQNPRHKITKRGQNVTFRCDPISEHNRLYWYRQTLGQGPEFLTYFQNEAQLEKSRLLSDRFSAERPKGSFSTLEIQRTEQGDSAMYLCASESQGEKLFFGSGTQLSVL.

The chain has TRBV7-2 and TRBJ1-6, with D uncertain. V was trimmed by 1 base and J by 6 bases, leaving 10 bases between them. The CDR3 spans 15 residues. CDR1 SGHTA and CDR2 FQGNSA come from the germline V gene. The CDR3 sequence is CASSLEPTVNSPLHF. The CDR3 nucleotides are TGTGCCAGCAGCTTAGAACCCACAGTTAATTCACCCCTCCACTTT.

This sequence joins TRBV7-3 and TRBJ1-1; 7 nucleotides align to TRBD1. There are 13 residues in the CDR3. Trimming removed 7 bases from V and 2 bases from J; junction bases left unmatched: 4. The germline V gene encodes CDR1 SGHTA and CDR2 FQGTGA. CDR3 sequence: CASKGQPNTEAFF. The CDR3, as DNA: TGTGCCAGCAAGGGACAGCCAAACACTGAAGCTTTCTTT.

J is TRBJ1-2 and V is TRBV5-1; 9 bases are shared with TRBD1. In germline, CDR1 is SGHRS, CDR2 YFSETQ. V lost 3 bases and J lost 7; bases outside the gene matches: 16. The CDR3 has 17 amino acids. CDR3 sequence reads: CASSSERPGQGLSGYTF. CDR3 nucleotides: TGCGCCAGCAGCTCAGAGAGACCGGGACAGGGATTGTCTGGCTACACCTTC.

CDR3 in DNA: TGTGCCAGCAGCCATCCGGCTAGCGGGGGGGCCAAAACCGGGGAGCTGTTTTTT. It specifies CASSHPASGGAKTGELFF. The gene calls are TRBV9 and TRBJ2-2; 12 nucleotides agree with TRBD2. The CDR3 extends over 18 amino acids. V dropped 4 bases and J dropped 5; count of bases not matched to a gene: 12. Germline values: CDR1 SGDLS, CDR2 YYNGEE.

This clonotype was detected ten times or more. This sequence joins TRBV12-3 or TRBV12-4 and TRBJ2-7, with TRBD1 matching over 7 bases. The CDR3 runs to 13 residues. With 6 bases clipped from V and 3 bases from J, the junction kept 5 bases outside the gene matches. CDR3 amino acids: CASSGTASYEQYF. The CDR3 coding sequence is TGTGCCAGCAGCGGGACAGCCAGCTACGAGCAGTACTTC.

This sequence joins TRBV12-3 or TRBV12-4 and TRBJ2-3; D uncertain. CDR3 length: 16 amino acids. V dropped 5 bases and J dropped 2 bases, with 17 bases sitting between them. Here the CDR3 reads CASSPSVGVVTDTQYF. The DNA for the CDR3 is TGTGCCAGCAGTCCCTCGGTGGGCGTCGTCACAGATACGCAGTATTTT.

This clonotype was seen just once. A much larger clonotype is one base distant, so this may be a read error. The chain has TRBV9 and TRBJ2-7; D could derive from TRBD1 or TRBD2 (5 bases each). CDR3 length: 12 residues. Germline CDR1 is SGDLS and CDR2 is YYNGEE. The V and J ends lost 4 bases and 2 bases respectively, with 7 bases between them. For the CDR3, the DNA is TGTGCCAGCAGCCGGGACCCCTACGAGCAGTACTTC. Translation: CASSRDPYEQYF.

This sequence joins TRBV4-1 and TRBJ2-7; no firm D call. CDR1 is MGHRA and CDR2 is YSYEKL in the germline V gene. The CDR3 contains 15 residues. Deletions cut 0 bases from V and 6 bases from J, with 15 bases between. This CDR3 is CASSQDDAGRAEQYF. CDR3 coding DNA: TGCGCCAGCAGCCAAGATGACGCAGGAAGGGCCGAGCAGTACTTC.

This clonotype has a count of ten or more. The chain has TRBV12-3 or TRBV12-4 and TRBJ1-1; no firm D call. This CDR3 is built from 13 residues. The V and J ends lost 6 bases and 2 bases respectively, with 10 bases between them. CDR3 sequence: CASSAGSNTEAFF. CDR3 nucleotides: TGTGCCAGCAGCGCCGGGAGTAACACTGAAGCTTTCTTT.

This clonotype turned up a few times. The chain uses TRBV29-1 and TRBJ2-2; TRBD1 or TRBD2 may be the D gene (5 bases each). The CDR3 has 16 residues. The V end was cut by 0 bases, the J end by 1 base, with 12 bases between. Germline CDR1 and CDR2: SQVTM and ANQGSEA. The CDR3 coding sequence is TGCAGCGTTGAAGATCTTGGGGGTGTGAACACCGGGGAGCTGTTTTTT. Translated: CSVEDLGGVNTGELFF.

The rearrangement uses TRBV20-1 and TRBJ2-5; tentative D call: TRBD1 (5 bases). In germline, CDR1 is DFQATT, CDR2 SNEGSKA (reference sequence). The V end lost 5 bases, the J end lost 3 bases, and 13 bases lay between the germline ends. The CDR3 is made up of 13 amino acids. DNA for the CDR3: TGCAGTGCTCCTTTAGTCAGGGAAGAGACCCAGTACTTC. Amino acids: CSAPLVREETQYF.

This sequence joins TRBV5-1 and TRBJ1-4; D is unresolved. Trimming cost V 5 bases and J 0 bases, with 5 bases left between them. Germline V lookup: CDR1 SGHRS, CDR2 YFSETQ. The CDR3 length is 13 residues. The chain's CDR3 is CASRTATNEKLFF. The CDR3 coding sequence is TGCGCCAGCAGGACGGCAACTAATGAAAAACTGTTTTTT.

The chain links TRBV3-1 to TRBJ2-4, with D uncertain. V lost 3 bases to trimming and J lost 3 bases, with 12 bases between them. In germline, CDR1 is LGHDT, CDR2 YNNKEL (reference sequence). This CDR3 is built from 15 residues. The CDR3 DNA reads as TGTGCCAGCAGCCATGGAGACATAATCAAAAACATTCAGTACTTC. This translates into CASSHGDIIKNIQYF.

This clonotype was counted between two and nine times. The chain is built from TRBV10-3 and TRBJ2-1; 10 nucleotides align to TRBD1. Trimming at V came to 4 bases and at J to 6 bases, leaving 6 bases not matched to a gene. Per germline, CDR1 ENHRY and CDR2 SYGVKD. CDR3 size: 15 residues. Here the CDR3 DNA reads TGTGCCATCAGTGGCCCGGGACAGGGGCGCAATGAGCAGTTCTTC. Protein sequence: CAISGPGQGRNEQFF.

The CDR3 loop reads CASKTGAGTGELFF. In nucleotides, the CDR3 is TGTGCCAGCAAGACAGGGGCCGGCACCGGGGAGCTGTTTTTT. The chain is built from TRBV27 and TRBJ2-2, with TRBD1 identical over 8 bases. Germline V gives CDR1 MNHEY, CDR2 SMNVEV (reference sequence). The V segment lost 7 bases and the J segment 4 bases; nucleotides outside the gene matches: 5. CDR3 length: 14 amino acids.

Many counts were recorded for this clonotype. DNA of the CDR3: TGTGCCAGCAGCTTTCAGACAGGGACAGGCGGAATCGAAAAACTGTTTTTT. Translated, it gives CASSFQTGTGGIEKLFF. The V and J genes are TRBV11-2 and TRBJ1-4, with 8 bases that match TRBD1. Unmatched junction bases numbered 14, after V lost 3 bases and J lost 8 bases. The germline V gene encodes CDR1 SGHAT and CDR2 FQNNGV. The CDR3 covers 17 residues.

Many counts were recorded for this clonotype. The V and J genes are TRBV20-1 and TRBJ2-7, with a possible D match to TRBD2 (5 bases). The germline V gene has CDR1 DFQATT and CDR2 SNEGSKA (reference sequence). This CDR3 has 16 amino acids. Trimming left V 6 bases short and J 2 bases short, with 23 bases between. The CDR3 region is CSALSGIQMTAYEQYF. As DNA, the CDR3 is TGCAGTGCCCTGTCGGGGATACAGATGACGGCCTACGAGCAGTACTTC.

This clonotype was observed a handful of times. The chain links TRBV10-3 to TRBJ2-1, with D tentatively TRBD2 (6 bases). V was trimmed by 4 bases and J by 3 bases, leaving 7 bases between them. Germline CDR1 is ENHRY and CDR2 is SYGVKD. The CDR3 length is 13 residues. CDR3 DNA sequence: TGTGCCATCAGTGGGGGGGTCTACAATGAGCAGTTCTTC. Protein: CAISGGVYNEQFF.

The J gene is TRBJ2-7, the V gene TRBV20-1; no reliable D call. The CDR3 runs 12 residues. Trimming took off 1 base at V and 7 bases at J, with 11 bases between the two ends. Germline loops: CDR1 DFQATT, CDR2 SNEGSKA (reference sequence). The CDR3 region has the DNA TGCAGTGCTAGAGTTGCCCCAATGGAGCAGTACTTC. This encodes CSARVAPMEQYF.

This clonotype was recorded at least ten times. Mismatch with germline at one junction end may stem from a read error. The V call is TRBV7-7, the J call TRBJ2-1; D gene uncertain. CDR3 length: 18 residues. The germline CDR1 and CDR2 sequences are SSHAT and FNYEAQ (reference sequence). The chain's CDR3 is CASSLAVGEATLGNEQFF. The CDR3 nucleotides are TGTGCTAGCAGCTTAGCTGTCGGCGAGGCCACCCTGGGGAATGAGCAGTTCTTC.

The J gene is TRBJ1-5, the V gene TRBV4-3, with TRBD1 identical over 9 bases. CDR1 LGHNA and CDR2 YSLEER come from the germline V gene. J was trimmed by 9 bases and V by 1 base; bases with no gene match: 7. CDR3 length: 15 amino acids. The CDR3 sequence is CASSQGTGEGWPQHF. CDR3 coding DNA: TGCGCCAGCAGCCAAGGGACAGGGGAGGGTTGGCCCCAGCATTTT.

The V gene is TRBV20-1, the J gene TRBJ1-1, with D unclear. The CDR3 runs to 13 residues. Germline V gives CDR1 DFQATT, CDR2 SNEGSKA (reference sequence). Trimming left V 6 bases short and J 10 bases short, with 21 bases between. CDR3 sequence (DNA): TGCAGTGCACCCGTGGAGCCACTCTTGAGAGCTTTCTTT. It is translated as CSAPVEPLLRAFF.

This clonotype occurred many times. The chain recombines TRBV5-1 with TRBJ1-1, with a tentative D call TRBD1 (5 bases). Germline V gene sequence: CDR1 SGHRS, CDR2 YFSETQ. The CDR3 has 14 amino acids. The ends were cut back, 3 bases at V and 0 bases at J, with 9 bases in the middle. CDR3 residues: CASSSGSMNTEAFF. CDR3 DNA sequence: TGCGCCAGCAGCTCAGGGAGCATGAACACTGAAGCTTTCTTT.